The entry below describes one T cell receptor beta chain. The sample belongs to a study of blood T cells in healthy people across ages. The germline V gene has CDR1 SEHNR and CDR2 FQNEAQ (reference sequence). Trimming took 5 bases from V and 0 from J, leaving 13 bases between them. The CDR3 is 15 amino acids. A sample-barcoded 5' primer and a J-beta primer mix were used in a second PCR of roughly 6 to 11 cycles. MiXCR, run by TCRdb on the 5' RACE reads, gives a single entry per CDR3 protein. The sample consists of 450,000 to 700,000 distinct CDR3 sequences, 27% of them appearing once. This chain links TRBV7-9 with TRBJ2-5, with D possibly being TRBD1 (6 bases). This clonotype was obtained from a woman aged 70-85 years in good health. Input material: blood. The DNA for the CDR3 is TGTGCCAGCAGCCGGACAGATACTTACCAAGAGACCCAGTACTTC. It codes for CASSRTDTYQETQYF.